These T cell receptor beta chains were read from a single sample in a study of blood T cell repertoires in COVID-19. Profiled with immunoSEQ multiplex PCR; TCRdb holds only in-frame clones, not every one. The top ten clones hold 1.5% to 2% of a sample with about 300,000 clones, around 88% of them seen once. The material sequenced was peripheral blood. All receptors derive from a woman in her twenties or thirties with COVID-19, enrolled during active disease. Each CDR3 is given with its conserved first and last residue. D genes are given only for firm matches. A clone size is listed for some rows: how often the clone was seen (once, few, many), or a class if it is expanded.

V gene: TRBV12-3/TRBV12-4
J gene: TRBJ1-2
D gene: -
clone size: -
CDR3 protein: CASSTQGLGGYTF
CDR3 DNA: TGTGCCAGCAGCACACAGGGATTAGGTGGCTACACCTTC

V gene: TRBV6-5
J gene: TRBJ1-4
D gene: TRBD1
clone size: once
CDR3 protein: CASSRTGRNEKLFF
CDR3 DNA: TGTGCCAGCAGCCGGACAGGGCGTAATGAAAAACTGTTTTTT

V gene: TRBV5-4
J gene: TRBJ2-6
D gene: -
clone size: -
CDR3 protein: CASSLPGSGANVLTF
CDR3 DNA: TGTGCCAGCAGCTTGCCAGGATCTGGGGCCAACGTCCTGACTTTC

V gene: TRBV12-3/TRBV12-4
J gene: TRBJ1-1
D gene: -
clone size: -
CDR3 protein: CASHEEGFTEAFF
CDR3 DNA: TGTGCCAGCCACGAGGAGGGGTTCACTGAAGCTTTCTTT

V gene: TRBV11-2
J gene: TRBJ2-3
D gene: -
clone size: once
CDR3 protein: CATGRLRGRTDTQYF
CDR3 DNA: TGTGCCACTGGGAGGCTAAGGGGTCGCACAGATACGCAGTATTTT

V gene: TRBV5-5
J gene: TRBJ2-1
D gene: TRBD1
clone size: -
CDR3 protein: CASSFYGTAYNEQFF
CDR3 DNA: TGTGCCAGCAGCTTTTATGGGACAGCCTACAATGAGCAGTTCTTC

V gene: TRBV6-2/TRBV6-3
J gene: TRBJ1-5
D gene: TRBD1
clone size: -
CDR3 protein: CASSGQGYSNQPQHF
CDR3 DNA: TGTGCCAGCAGTGGACAGGGTTATAGCAATCAGCCCCAGCATTTT

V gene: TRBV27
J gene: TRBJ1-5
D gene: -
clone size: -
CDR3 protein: CASSRLGQGYQPQHF
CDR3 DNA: TGTGCCAGCAGCCGGCTTGGGCAGGGTTATCAGCCCCAGCATTTT

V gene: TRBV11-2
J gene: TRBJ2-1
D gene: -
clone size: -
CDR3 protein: CASSFDGSRLFDEQFF
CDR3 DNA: TGTGCCAGCAGTTTCGATGGTAGCCGGCTATTTGATGAGCAGTTCTTC

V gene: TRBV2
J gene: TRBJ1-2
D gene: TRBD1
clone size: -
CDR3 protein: CASIYQGAHGYTF
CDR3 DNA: TGTGCCAGCATCTATCAGGGGGCCCATGGCTACACCTTC

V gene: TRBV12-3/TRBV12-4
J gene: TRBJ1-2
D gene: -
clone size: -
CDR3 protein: CASSYQESHGYTF
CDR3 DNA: TGTGCCAGCAGCTACCAGGAATCCCATGGCTACACCTTC

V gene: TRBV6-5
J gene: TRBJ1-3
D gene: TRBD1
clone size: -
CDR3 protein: CASRPTGFGNTIYF
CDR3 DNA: TGTGCCAGCCGACCGACAGGGTTTGGAAACACCATATATTTT

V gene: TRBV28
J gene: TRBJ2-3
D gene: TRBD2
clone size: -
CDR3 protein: CASSLAGTSGGGTDTQYF
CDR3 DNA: TGTGCCAGCAGTTTAGCCGGGACTAGCGGGGGGGGTACAGATACGCAGTATTTT

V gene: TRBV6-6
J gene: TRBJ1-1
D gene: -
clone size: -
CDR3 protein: CASSPPEGNTEAFF
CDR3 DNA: TGTGCCAGCAGTCCCCCAGAGGGGAACACTGAAGCTTTCTTT

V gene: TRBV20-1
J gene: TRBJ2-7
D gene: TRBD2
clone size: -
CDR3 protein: CSASGTSRAKEQYF
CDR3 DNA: TGCAGTGCTAGTGGGACTAGCAGGGCTAAGGAGCAGTACTTC

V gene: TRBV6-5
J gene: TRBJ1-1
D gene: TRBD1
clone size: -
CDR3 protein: CASSWDSDYTEAFF
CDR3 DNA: TGTGCCAGCAGTTGGGACAGCGATTACACTGAAGCTTTCTTT

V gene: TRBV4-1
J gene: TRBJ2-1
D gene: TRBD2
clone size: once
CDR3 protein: CASSLGTSGGFEQFF
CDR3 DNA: TGCGCCAGCAGCCTGGGGACTAGCGGGGGATTTGAGCAGTTCTTC

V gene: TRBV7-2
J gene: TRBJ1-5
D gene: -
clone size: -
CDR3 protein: CASSLDRAGQPQHF
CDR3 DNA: TGTGCCAGCAGCTTAGACAGGGCGGGTCAGCCCCAGCATTTT

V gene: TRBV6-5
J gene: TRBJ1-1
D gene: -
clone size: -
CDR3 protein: CASSYSRGGLTEAFF
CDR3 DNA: TGTGCCAGCAGTTACTCGCGCGGCGGACTCACTGAAGCTTTCTTT

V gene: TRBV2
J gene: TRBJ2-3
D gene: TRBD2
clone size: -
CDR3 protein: CASRHPDLAGEPSTDTQYF
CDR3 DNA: TGTGCCAGCAGACACCCCGATTTAGCGGGGGAACCTAGCACAGATACGCAGTATTTT

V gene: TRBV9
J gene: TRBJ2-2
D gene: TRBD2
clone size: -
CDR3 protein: CASSVSGGAIETGELFF
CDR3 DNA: TGTGCCAGCAGCGTTAGCGGGGGGGCGATAGAAACCGGGGAGCTGTTTTTT

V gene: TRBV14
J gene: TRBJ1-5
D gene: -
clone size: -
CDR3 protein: CASSPGGRGNQPQHF
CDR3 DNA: TGTGCCAGCAGCCCGGGAGGACGGGGCAATCAGCCCCAGCATTTT

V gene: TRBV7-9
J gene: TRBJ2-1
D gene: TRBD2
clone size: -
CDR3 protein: CASSGLASGGGSSYNEQFF
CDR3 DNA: TGTGCCAGCAGCGGACTTGCTAGCGGGGGGGGAAGCTCCTACAATGAGCAGTTCTTC

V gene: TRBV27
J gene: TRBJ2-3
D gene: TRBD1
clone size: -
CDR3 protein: CASRRTGSTDTQYF
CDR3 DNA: TGTGCCAGCAGAAGGACAGGGAGCACAGATACGCAGTATTTT

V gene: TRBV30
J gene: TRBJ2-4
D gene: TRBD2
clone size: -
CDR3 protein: CAWSAGGVVVKNIQYF
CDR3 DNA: TGTGCCTGGAGTGCGGGAGGGGTGGTAGTCAAAAACATTCAGTACTTC

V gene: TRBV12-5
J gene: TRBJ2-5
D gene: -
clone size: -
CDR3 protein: CASGLVTEETQYF
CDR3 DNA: TGTGCTAGTGGTTTGGTAACCGAGGAGACCCAGTACTTC

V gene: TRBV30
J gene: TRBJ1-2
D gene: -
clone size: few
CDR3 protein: CAWSSAYGYTF
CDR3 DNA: TGTGCCTGGAGTAGCGCCTATGGCTACACCTTC

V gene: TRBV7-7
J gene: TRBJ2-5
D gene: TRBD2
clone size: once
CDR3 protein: CASSLAPGEGETQYF
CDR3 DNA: TGTGCTAGCAGCTTAGCGCCCGGGGAGGGAGAGACCCAGTACTTC

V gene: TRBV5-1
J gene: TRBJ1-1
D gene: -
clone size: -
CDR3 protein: CASSLSGNLPEAFF
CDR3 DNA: TGCGCCAGCAGCTTGTCCGGGAACTTGCCCGAAGCTTTCTTT

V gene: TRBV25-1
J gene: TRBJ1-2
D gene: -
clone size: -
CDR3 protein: CASSEHAGANYGYTF
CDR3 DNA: TGTGCCAGCAGTGAACATGCAGGGGCTAACTATGGCTACACCTTC

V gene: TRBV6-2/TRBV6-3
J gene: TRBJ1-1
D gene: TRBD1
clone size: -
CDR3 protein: CASSLTGGITEAFF
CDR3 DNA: TGTGCCAGCAGTCTAACAGGGGGCATTACTGAAGCTTTCTTT

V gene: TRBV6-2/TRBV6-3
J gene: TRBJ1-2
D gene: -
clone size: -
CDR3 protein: CASSYSREKLDYGYTF
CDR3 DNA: TGTGCCAGCAGTTACTCCCGGGAGAAACTCGACTATGGCTACACCTTC

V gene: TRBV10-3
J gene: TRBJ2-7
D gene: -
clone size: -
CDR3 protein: CATAPSVSSYEQYF
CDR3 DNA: TGTGCCACGGCTCCTAGCGTCTCTTCCTACGAGCAGTACTTC

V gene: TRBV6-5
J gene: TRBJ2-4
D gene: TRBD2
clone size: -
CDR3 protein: CASSYVSGGQNIQYF
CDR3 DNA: TGTGCCAGCAGTTACGTCTCGGGGGGGCAAAACATTCAGTACTTC

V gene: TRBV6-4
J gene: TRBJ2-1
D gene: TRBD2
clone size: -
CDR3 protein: CASSDSRVAGANEQFF
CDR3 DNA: TGTGCCAGCAGTGACTCGAGGGTAGCGGGGGCCAATGAGCAGTTCTTC

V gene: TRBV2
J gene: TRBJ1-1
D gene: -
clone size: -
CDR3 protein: CAFFRGRGTEAFF
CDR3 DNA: TGTGCCTTCTTCAGGGGCAGGGGCACTGAAGCTTTCTTT

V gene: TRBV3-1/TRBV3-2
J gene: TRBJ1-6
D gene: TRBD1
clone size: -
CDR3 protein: CASSQTPGGVKNSPLHF
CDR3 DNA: TGTGCCAGCAGCCAAACCCCAGGGGGCGTGAAGAATTCACCCCTCCACTTT

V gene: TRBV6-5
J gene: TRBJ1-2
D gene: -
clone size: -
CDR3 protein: CASRQGYYGYTF
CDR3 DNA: TGTGCCAGCAGACAGGGCTACTATGGCTACACCTTC

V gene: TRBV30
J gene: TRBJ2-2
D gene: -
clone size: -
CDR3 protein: CAWNRQANTGELFF
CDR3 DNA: TGTGCCTGGAATCGACAGGCGAACACCGGGGAGCTGTTTTTT

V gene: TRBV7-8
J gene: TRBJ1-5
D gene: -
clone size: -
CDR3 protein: CASSGGRDQPQHF
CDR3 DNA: TGTGCCAGCTCGGGGGGTAGGGATCAGCCCCAGCATTTT

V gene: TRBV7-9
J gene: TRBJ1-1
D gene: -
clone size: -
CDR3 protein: CASSLTGINTEAFF
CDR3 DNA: TGTGCCAGCAGCCTAACGGGGATAAACACTGAAGCTTTCTTT

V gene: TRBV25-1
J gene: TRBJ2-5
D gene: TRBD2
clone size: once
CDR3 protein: CASGGGYQETQYF
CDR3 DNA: TGTGCCAGTGGGGGGGGGTACCAAGAGACCCAGTACTTC